This TCR beta chain appears in the sequencing data of a study of shared clonotypes between healthy human individuals. DNA at about 0.2 ug, tens of thousands of T cell genomes, went into sorted-subset replicate PCRs. Here immunoSEQ multiplex PCR was the method, and the copy in TCRdb shows in-frame clones only, minus some. The table includes some 2.3 million clones, roughly 93% detected once. The CDR3 is made up of 14 amino acids. The germline gives CDR1 SGHTA, CDR2 FQGNSA. In the CD4+ fraction, cells were divided into CD45RA+ naive and CD45RA-negative memory subsets. As to this clone: The junction departs from the called germline gene at one end, perhaps through a read error.

The chain uses TRBV7-2 and TRBJ2-7, with 10 bases lining up with TRBD2. This TCR was sampled from a man aged 18 to 29 in good health. Some clones in this sample may be carry-over from other donors' samples. Sequenced input: naive CD4+ T cells from PBMCs. Specified subset: CD45RA+ positively selected. The CDR3 nucleotides are TGTGCCAGCAGCCTAGCGGGAGAGATATACGAGCAGTACTTC. Residues: CASSLAGEIYEQYF.